This passage covers 7 T cell receptor beta chains from one sample sequenced in a study of T cell responses to AZD1222 COVID-19 vaccine. Assay used: immunoSEQ multiplex PCR; TCRdb lists only in-frame clones, some missing. Of around 180,000 clones listed, roughly 93% are singletons. The sample was peripheral blood, taken on day 0 of AZD1222 vaccination. The receptor source for this set is an adult in good health.

The rearrangement joins TRBV6-2 or TRBV6-3 to TRBJ2-1; TRBD2 matches 12 bases. Per the germline V gene, CDR1 is MNHEY and CDR2 is SVGEGT. V was clipped by 6 bases and J by 15 bases; unmatched bases: 12. CDR3 length equals 14 residues. The CDR3 loop is CASSKPGLAGGSFF. The CDR3 DNA follows: TGTGCCAGCAGCAAACCCGGGCTAGCGGGAGGGTCGTTCTTC.

The chain employs TRBV5-1 and TRBJ2-7; D is undetermined. This CDR3 is 12 amino acids long. Trimming took 4 bases from V and 1 from J, leaving 6 bases between them. Germline CDR1 reads SGHRS; CDR2 reads YFSETQ. CDR3 nucleotide sequence: TGCGCCAGCAGCCAACCATCCTACGAGCAGTACTTC. It is translated as CASSQPSYEQYF.

The CDR3 coding sequence is TGCAGCGTTGAGGAGCAGGGTAGCTCCTACGAGCAGTACTTC. Its protein product is CSVEEQGSSYEQYF. The chain couples TRBV29-1 to TRBJ2-7; D may be TRBD1 (5 bases). The V gene lost 3 bases and the J gene lost 0 bases, with 12 bases spanning the gap. Germline-derived CDR1 and CDR2 are SQVTM and ANQGSEA. The CDR3 contains 14 residues.

The sample holds a few counts of this clone. The sample holds other DNA sequences that translate to the same CDR3. The chain joins TRBV3-1 (or the pseudogene TRBV3-2) to TRBJ2-7; either TRBD1 or TRBD2 may fit D (5 bases each). With 3 bases removed from V and 1 base from J, the gap between germline ends came to 10 bases. The CDR3 contains 14 residues. Germline lookup yields CDR1 LGHDT and CDR2 YNNKEL (reference sequence). The CDR3, as DNA: TGTGCCAGCAGCCAGATGGGACGATCCTACGAGCAGTACTTC. It codes for CASSQMGRSYEQYF.

This clone has just one count. The chain recombines TRBV7-9 with TRBJ2-7; D is ambiguous. V lost 0 bases, J lost 2 bases, and 5 bases lay in between. This CDR3 is 13 amino acids long. CDR1 SEHNR and CDR2 FQNEAQ come from the germline V gene (reference sequence). CDR3 sequence (DNA): TGTGCCAGCAGCTTAGCCGCACCCTACGAGCAGTACTTC. This gives the protein CASSLAAPYEQYF.

The chain uses TRBV5-1 and TRBJ1-5; D is ambiguous. There are 14 residues in the CDR3. V was trimmed by 7 bases and J by 3 bases, leaving 14 bases between them. Germline V gene data show CDR1 as SGHRS and CDR2 as YFSETQ. In DNA form, the CDR3 reads TGCGCCAGCGTTCGGTACGCAAACAATCAGCCCCAGCATTTT. It yields the protein CASVRYANNQPQHF.

The chain's CDR3 is CASSPRPTSGDWDTQYF. For the CDR3, the DNA is TGCGCCAGCAGCCCCCGGCCGACTAGCGGGGATTGGGATACGCAGTATTTT. J is TRBJ2-3 and V is TRBV4-1, with 11 bases fitting TRBD2. With 4 bases clipped from V and 6 bases from J, the junction kept 12 bases outside the gene matches. This CDR3 is built from 17 residues. Germline-derived CDR1 and CDR2 are MGHRA and YSYEKL.